What follows is one T cell receptor beta chain and its context. This clonotype was seen a handful of times. What antigen it recognizes has not been identified. No qualities accompany the bases; no much larger clone lies one base away. The sample's treatment or condition label, in plain terms: live attenuated yellow fever vaccine strain. At each blood-draw timepoint, two biological replicates of bulk PBMCs were collected. PBMCs were isolated from peripheral blood using a standard Ficoll-Paque protocol. RNA was extracted with TriZol from bulk PBMCs, CD4 and CD8 fractions, and dextramer-positive and dextramer-negative fractions. The junction shows trimming of 2 bases on V and 6 bases on J, and the gene matches do not reach 6 bases of it. The CDR3 numbers 15 residues from cysteine through phenylalanine. Just CDR3 DNA is preserved here, 45 bases in frame from base 1. This record belongs to a study of T cells after yellow fever vaccination (dated by TCRdb to the late 2010s). About the full investigation: The SMART-Seq v4 Ultra Low Input RNA kit was used to prepare libraries from fractions with low cell numbers. To follow T-cell clones before and after both primary and booster YFV17D yellow fever vaccination, bulk TCR alpha and beta repertoires underwent longitudinal sequencing. Two healthy male donors made up the cohort, one aged 18 to 30 years and the other aged 30 to 40 years. Blood was collected at multiple timepoints before and after primary and secondary immunization, and bulk PBMC replicates and cell subsets were isolated.

The paper's findings and limits, for the study overall: Most clones expanded after primary vaccination (about 95% of CD4 and roughly 90% of CD8) were re-detected after the booster, suggesting that broad memory maintenance occurred. A small share of clonotypes was detected in both CD4 and CD8 compartments, with the overlap likely arising from convergent recombination. Because only a couple of donors were included in the study, the extent to which the findings can be generalized is limited. Computational filtering was required because FACS-sorted repertoires could contain abundant contaminating clonotypes from the bulk population. The secondary T-cell response was weaker than the primary response but faster, peaking on day 5 instead of day 15.

The listed sequencing device is Illumina NovaSeq 6000. TCR cDNA was synthesized by 5'RACE template switching, through which a universal primer site and unique molecular identifiers were introduced. cDNA synthesis was primed from both the TCR alpha and TCR beta constant segments. Libraries were amplified in two PCR steps, with sample barcodes and sequencing adapters added in the second step. Sequencing of the libraries was done on either Illumina HiSeq 2500 (2x100 bp) or NovaSeq (2x150 bp). The authors processed their data as follows. Demultiplexing of reads and collapsing into UMI consensus sequences were performed with MIGEC, and V(D)J alignment was carried out with MiXCR. Vaccine-responding clonotypes were defined with edgeR using replicate PBMC samples, requiring FDR below 0.01 and a log2 fold change above 5 up to day 15. Each bulk clonotype received a CD4 or CD8 identity based on whether the sequenced CD4 or CD8 repertoire contained that clonotype at higher abundance. TCRdb reanalyzed the raw reads on its own, using fastp at Q25 for trimming and MiXCR for clone calling, and kept in-frame beta chains. Rows with a matching CDR3 protein are joined into one entry that keeps the most common DNA and genes. These V and J calls originate from TCRdb's pipeline instead of the authors' own analysis. This sample is represented by 300,000 to 350,000 distinct CDR3 sequences; roughly 4.3% of them were singletons. Approximately 25% of the sample comes from the top ten.

This specimen was PBMCs, taken 5 days after the yellow fever booster vaccination. The rearrangement joined TRBV12-3 or TRBV12-4 to TRBJ2-3, with 9 bases matching TRBD1. This clonotype was sampled from a man in his late teens or twenties who received the YFV17D yellow fever vaccine. The nucleotide sequence is TGTGCCAGCAGTTTAATGGGACAGGGCATTGATACGCAGTATTTT. This is translated as CASSLMGQGIDTQYF.